The clone carrying this TCR beta chain was observed a few times. The target antigen is unknown. Libraries were prepared by immunoSEQ multiplex PCR; TCRdb keeps only in-frame clonotypes and omits some of them. The table lists about 160,000 clones, less than 90% of them singletons. The CDR3 length is 12 residues. Germline CDR1 is MDHEN and CDR2 is SYDVKM. Trimming cost V 6 bases and J 8 bases; bases outside gene matches: 4. The donors were in the approximately 130-subject validation cohort; that cohort was separate from the roughly 730-subject first cohort. The data derive from a study of cytomegalovirus exposure and HLA in healthy donors. Regarding the study as a whole: Reportedly, cytomegalovirus status was diagnosed with high sensitivity and specificity. The study put some 150 TCR beta chains on its list as cytomegalovirus-associated.

The source of this sequence is a young man in good health and CMV-seropositive. This chain links TRBV28 with TRBJ1-5; TRBD1 matches at 7 bases. Input material: PBMCs. The CDR3 here is CASRRTGEPQHF. The CDR3 nucleotides are TGTGCCAGCAGGCGTACAGGGGAGCCCCAGCATTTT.